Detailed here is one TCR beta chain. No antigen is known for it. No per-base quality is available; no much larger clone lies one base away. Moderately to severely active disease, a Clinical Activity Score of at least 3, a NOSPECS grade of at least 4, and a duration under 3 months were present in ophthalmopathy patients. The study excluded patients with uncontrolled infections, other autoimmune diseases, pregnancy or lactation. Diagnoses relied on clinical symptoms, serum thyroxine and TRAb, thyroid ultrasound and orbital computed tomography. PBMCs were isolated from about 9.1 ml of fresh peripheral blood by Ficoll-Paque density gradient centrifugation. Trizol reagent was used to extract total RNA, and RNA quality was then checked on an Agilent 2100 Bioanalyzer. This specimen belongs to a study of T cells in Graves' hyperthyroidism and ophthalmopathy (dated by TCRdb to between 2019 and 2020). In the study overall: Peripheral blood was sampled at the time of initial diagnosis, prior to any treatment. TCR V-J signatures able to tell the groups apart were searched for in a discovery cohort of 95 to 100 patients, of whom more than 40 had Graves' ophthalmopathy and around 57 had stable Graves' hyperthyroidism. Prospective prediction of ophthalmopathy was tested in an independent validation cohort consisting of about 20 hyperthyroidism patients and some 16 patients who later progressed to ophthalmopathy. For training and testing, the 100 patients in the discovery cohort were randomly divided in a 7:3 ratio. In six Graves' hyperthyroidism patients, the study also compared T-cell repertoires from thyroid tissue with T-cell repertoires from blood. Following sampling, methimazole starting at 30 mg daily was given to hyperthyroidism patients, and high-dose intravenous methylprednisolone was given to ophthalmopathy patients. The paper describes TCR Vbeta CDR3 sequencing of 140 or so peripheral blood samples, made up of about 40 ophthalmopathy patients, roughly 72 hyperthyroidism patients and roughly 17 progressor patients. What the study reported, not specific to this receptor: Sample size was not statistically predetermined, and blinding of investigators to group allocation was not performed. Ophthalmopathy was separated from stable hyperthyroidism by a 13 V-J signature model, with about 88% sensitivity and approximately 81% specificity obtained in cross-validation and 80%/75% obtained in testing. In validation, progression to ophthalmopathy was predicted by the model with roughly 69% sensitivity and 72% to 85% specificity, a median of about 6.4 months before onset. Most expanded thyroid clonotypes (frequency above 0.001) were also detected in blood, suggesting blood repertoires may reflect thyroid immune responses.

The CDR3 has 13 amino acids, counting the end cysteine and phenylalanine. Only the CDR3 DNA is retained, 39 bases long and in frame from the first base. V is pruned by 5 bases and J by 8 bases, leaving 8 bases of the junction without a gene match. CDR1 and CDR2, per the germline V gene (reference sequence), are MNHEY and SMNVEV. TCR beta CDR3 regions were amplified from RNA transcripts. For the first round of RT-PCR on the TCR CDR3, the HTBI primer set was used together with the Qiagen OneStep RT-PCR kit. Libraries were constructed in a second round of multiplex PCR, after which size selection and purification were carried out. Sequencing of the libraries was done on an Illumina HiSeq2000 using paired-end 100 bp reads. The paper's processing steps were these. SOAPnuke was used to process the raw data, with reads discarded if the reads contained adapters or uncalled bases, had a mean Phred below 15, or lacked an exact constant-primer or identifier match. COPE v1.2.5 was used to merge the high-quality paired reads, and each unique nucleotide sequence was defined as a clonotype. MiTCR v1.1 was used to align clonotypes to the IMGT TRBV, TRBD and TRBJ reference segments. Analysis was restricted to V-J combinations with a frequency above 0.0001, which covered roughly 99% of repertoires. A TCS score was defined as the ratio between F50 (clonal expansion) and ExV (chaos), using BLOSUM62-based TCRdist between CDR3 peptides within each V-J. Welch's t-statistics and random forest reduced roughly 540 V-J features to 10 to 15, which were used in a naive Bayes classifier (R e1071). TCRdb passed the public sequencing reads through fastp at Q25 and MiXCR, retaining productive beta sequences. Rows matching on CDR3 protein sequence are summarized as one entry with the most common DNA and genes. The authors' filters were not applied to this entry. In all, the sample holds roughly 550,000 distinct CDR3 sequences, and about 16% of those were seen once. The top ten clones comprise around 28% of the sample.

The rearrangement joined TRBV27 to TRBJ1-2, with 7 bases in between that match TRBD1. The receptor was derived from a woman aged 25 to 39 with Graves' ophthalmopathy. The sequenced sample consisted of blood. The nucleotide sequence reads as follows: TGTGCCAGCAGTCCCGAGTACAGGGGCGGCTACACCTTC. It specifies CASSPEYRGGYTF.